Listed below are T cell receptor beta chains from one sample, sequenced in a study of shared clonotypes between healthy human individuals. The method was immunoSEQ multiplex PCR; TCRdb's version includes in-frame clones alone and lacks a portion of them. The sample has approximately 320,000 clones, about nine tenths seen once. What was sequenced was memory CD8+ T cells sorted from blood. Source of these receptors: a man in his late teens or twenties in good health. Both conserved end residues are part of each CDR3. The order of the fields is V gene, clone size, D gene, J gene, CDR3 DNA, CDR3 protein. D genes are given only for firm matches. Size tells how often a clone was seen (once, few, many) or the class of an expanded clone, and some rows leave it out.

V: TRBV7-9; size: .; D: .; J: TRBJ2-7; DNA: TGTGCCAGCAGCCCCGACGGGTCCTACGAGCAGTACTTC; CDR3: CASSPDGSYEQYF
V: TRBV7-9; size: .; D: .; J: TRBJ2-5; DNA: TGTGCCAGCAGCTTAGCAGATGTTCTGGGTATGTCCCAGTACTTC; CDR3: CASSLADVLGMSQYF
V: TRBV5-1; size: .; D: TRBD1; J: TRBJ1-2; DNA: TGCGCCAGCAGCCCAATCTGGACAGGGGAGGATGGCTACACCTTC; CDR3: CASSPIWTGEDGYTF
V: TRBV18; size: .; D: TRBD1; J: TRBJ1-1; DNA: TGTGCCAGCTCACCCGATCGGAGACAGGGGGACACTGAAGCTTTCTTT; CDR3: CASSPDRRQGDTEAFF
V: TRBV4-2; size: .; D: .; J: TRBJ2-2; DNA: TGTGCCAGCAGCCAAGCAGTAACCGGGGAGCTGTTTTTT; CDR3: CASSQAVTGELFF
V: TRBV7-9; size: .; D: .; J: TRBJ1-1; DNA: TGTGCCAGCAGCCTGCCGGGACTTCAAGAAGCTTTCTTT; CDR3: CASSLPGLQEAFF
V: TRBV4-1; size: .; D: .; J: TRBJ1-1; DNA: TGCGCCAGCAGCCAACATACAGGGTTCCGGGCTACTTATGAAGCTTTCTTT; CDR3: CASSQHTGFRATYEAFF
V: TRBV6-5; size: few; D: .; J: TRBJ2-1; DNA: TGTGCCAGCAGTTACACGGACGGCAGCTCCTACAATGAGCAGTTCTTC; CDR3: CASSYTDGSSYNEQFF
V: TRBV18; size: .; D: .; J: TRBJ1-6; DNA: TGTGCCAGCTCACCGAGTCCGTTGTTGGTCCTCCACTTT; CDR3: CASSPSPLLVLHF
V: TRBV6-5; size: .; D: TRBD1; J: TRBJ1-2; DNA: TGTGCCAGCACTTCAGGGGGTGGCTACACCTTC; CDR3: CASTSGGGYTF
V: TRBV25-1; size: .; D: .; J: TRBJ2-7; DNA: TGTGCCAGCAGTGGCGTGGGGGCCTACGAGCAGTACTTC; CDR3: CASSGVGAYEQYF
V: TRBV5-6; size: .; D: TRBD2; J: TRBJ2-7; DNA: TGTGCCAGCAGCGCCCTCGGCGGGAGGGCTAACGAGCAGTACTTC; CDR3: CASSALGGRANEQYF
V: TRBV5-4; size: .; D: TRBD1; J: TRBJ2-7; DNA: TGTGCCAGCAGCTTCCGGGACAGGGATTACGAGCAGTACTTC; CDR3: CASSFRDRDYEQYF
V: TRBV5-5; size: .; D: .; J: TRBJ2-7; DNA: TGTGCCAGCAGCTTGGAGCAGGGAACCTACGAGCAGTACTTC; CDR3: CASSLEQGTYEQYF
V: TRBV6-1; size: once; D: TRBD1; J: TRBJ2-2; DNA: TGTGCCAGCAGGCGGACAGGGAACACCGGGGAGCTGTTTTTT; CDR3: CASRRTGNTGELFF
V: TRBV10-2; size: .; D: .; J: TRBJ2-3; DNA: TGCGCCAGCACCGGGGCCCTAGCAGATACGCAGTATTTT; CDR3: CASTGALADTQYF
V: TRBV30; size: .; D: .; J: TRBJ1-1; DNA: TGTGCCTGGAGTGTTCAGGCTCCCATTGAAGCTTTCTTT; CDR3: CAWSVQAPIEAFF
V: TRBV7-9; size: once; D: .; J: TRBJ2-7; DNA: TGTGCCAGCAGCTTGGGGACTGAGGCCTACGAGCAGTACTTC; CDR3: CASSLGTEAYEQYF
V: TRBV7-9; size: .; D: .; J: TRBJ2-7; DNA: TGTGCCAGCAGCCCCATGGGGTACGAGCAGTACTTC; CDR3: CASSPMGYEQYF
V: TRBV4-1; size: .; D: TRBD1; J: TRBJ1-4; DNA: TGCGCCAGCAGCCGGACAGGGCTTAATGAAAAACTGTTTTTT; CDR3: CASSRTGLNEKLFF
V: TRBV7-2; size: .; D: TRBD1; J: TRBJ1-2; DNA: TGTGCCAGCAGCTTAGTGCCCTACAGGGGATACACCTTC; CDR3: CASSLVPYRGYTF
V: TRBV11-2; size: .; D: .; J: TRBJ1-5; DNA: TGTGCCAGCAGCCTGGGGCCCAGGGCATCGCCCCAGCATTTT; CDR3: CASSLGPRASPQHF
V: TRBV11-2; size: .; D: .; J: TRBJ2-1; DNA: TGTGCCAGCAGCTTGGGGAACAATGAGCAGTTCTTC; CDR3: CASSLGNNEQFF
V: TRBV27; size: .; D: .; J: TRBJ2-1; DNA: TGTGCCAGCAGTTCCCACTTCCCGACAGACCGTCGGTTCTTC; CDR3: CASSSHFPTDRRFF
V: TRBV12-2; size: .; D: .; J: TRBJ2-6; DNA: TGTGCAAGTCGCATAGGTCCCTCCACACAAAGTCGGGCCAACGTCCTGACTTTC; CDR3: CASRIGPSTQSRANVLTF
V: TRBV6-1; size: .; D: TRBD1; J: TRBJ2-7; DNA: TGTGCCAGCAGTGAAGTGGTGGGGACAGGGAGACCGTTCTCCTACGAGCAGTACTTC; CDR3: CASSEVVGTGRPFSYEQYF
V: TRBV2; size: .; D: TRBD2; J: TRBJ2-7; DNA: TGTGCCAAACGCGGGACTAGCGGGACCCACGAGCAGTACTTC; CDR3: CAKRGTSGTHEQYF
V: TRBV9; size: few; D: .; J: TRBJ1-2; DNA: TGTGCCAGCAGCGTAGATGGAGGCGGCCATGGCTACACCTTC; CDR3: CASSVDGGGHGYTF
V: TRBV10-3; size: .; D: .; J: TRBJ1-1; DNA: TGTGCCATCAGTGAGTCGCAAGCTTACACTGAAGCTTTCTTT; CDR3: CAISESQAYTEAFF
V: TRBV2; size: .; D: TRBD2; J: TRBJ2-3; DNA: TGTGCCACCCGCGGGGGGTGGTCAGATACGCAGTATTTT; CDR3: CATRGGWSDTQYF
V: TRBV11-2; size: .; D: .; J: TRBJ2-7; DNA: TGTGCCAGCAGCTTAGATCTTGACATCCGATTGTCCTACGAGCAGTACTTC; CDR3: CASSLDLDIRLSYEQYF
V: TRBV28; size: .; D: TRBD1; J: TRBJ1-4; DNA: TGTGCCAGCAGCTGGACAGGGGGGCCTTTGGAAAAACTGTTTTTT; CDR3: CASSWTGGPLEKLFF
V: TRBV5-5; size: .; D: TRBD2; J: TRBJ2-7; DNA: TGTGCCAGCAGCTATGGCGGGGGGCGGAATACCTACGAGCAGTACTTC; CDR3: CASSYGGGRNTYEQYF
V: TRBV27; size: .; D: .; J: TRBJ2-3; DNA: TGTGCCAGCACCGATCGTTCTGGTACGCAGTATTTT; CDR3: CASTDRSGTQYF
V: TRBV18; size: .; D: TRBD1; J: TRBJ1-2; DNA: TGTGCCAGCTCACGCAAGACAGGGGTAGGGTATGGCTACACCTTC; CDR3: CASSRKTGVGYGYTF
V: TRBV29-1; size: .; D: .; J: TRBJ1-2; DNA: TGCAGCGTTGATCGGGGAGAAAATGGCTACACCTTC; CDR3: CSVDRGENGYTF
V: TRBV28; size: .; D: TRBD1; J: TRBJ1-2; DNA: TGTGCCAGCACCCCGACAGGGGTCTTCTATGGCTACACCTTC; CDR3: CASTPTGVFYGYTF
V: TRBV7-8; size: .; D: .; J: TRBJ1-2; DNA: TGTGCCAGCAGCACAAAAACAGGAGCCGGTCGGTATGGCTACACCTTC; CDR3: CASSTKTGAGRYGYTF
V: TRBV10-2; size: .; D: TRBD1; J: TRBJ1-3; DNA: TGCGCCAGCAGTTCCGGGACAGGTGCAAGCGCCTCTGGAAACACCATATATTTT; CDR3: CASSSGTGASASGNTIYF
V: TRBV5-4; size: .; D: TRBD1; J: TRBJ1-2; DNA: TGTGCCAGCAGCTCTTCCTCCGTGGGGACAGGCTATGGCTACACCTTC; CDR3: CASSSSSVGTGYGYTF
V: TRBV4-1; size: .; D: .; J: TRBJ2-7; DNA: TGCGCCAGCAGCCTGGACGTTACCTACGAGCAGTACTTC; CDR3: CASSLDVTYEQYF
V: TRBV5-1; size: .; D: .; J: TRBJ2-2; DNA: TGCGCCAGCAGCTTGGATGGTAACGGGGAGCTGTTTTTT; CDR3: CASSLDGNGELFF
V: TRBV14; size: .; D: .; J: TRBJ2-7; DNA: TGTGCCAGCAGCCAAGATCAAACCAGAAGACGGGGGGAGCAGTACTTC; CDR3: CASSQDQTRRRGEQYF
V: TRBV10-3; size: .; D: .; J: TRBJ1-2; DNA: TGTGCCATCAGTGAGTCGACGGGCCACTATGGCTACACCTTC; CDR3: CAISESTGHYGYTF
V: TRBV29-1; size: .; D: .; J: TRBJ1-1; DNA: TGCAGCGTTCACTCGGGGGGCGCGAACACTGAAGCTTTCTTT; CDR3: CSVHSGGANTEAFF
V: TRBV5-1; size: .; D: .; J: TRBJ2-6; DNA: TGCGCCAGCAGCTTGACTTTTGATCCGTCTGGGGCCAACGTCCTGACTTTC; CDR3: CASSLTFDPSGANVLTF
V: TRBV6-1; size: .; D: .; J: TRBJ1-5; DNA: TGTGCCAGCGGGTTACAGGCCAGGGATCAGCCCCAGCATTTT; CDR3: CASGLQARDQPQHF
V: TRBV11-2; size: .; D: .; J: TRBJ2-5; DNA: TGTGCCAGCAGCTTAGTCCCCTCGGCAGGCCGACAAGAGACCCAGTACTTC; CDR3: CASSLVPSAGRQETQYF
V: TRBV29-1; size: .; D: .; J: TRBJ2-1; DNA: TGCAGCGTCGATGGGGCCGAAGACTACAATGAGCAGTTCTTC; CDR3: CSVDGAEDYNEQFF
V: TRBV9; size: .; D: TRBD2; J: TRBJ2-1; DNA: TGTGCCAGCAGCATACCGGGACTAGACCCCCCAAGCTCCTACAATGAGCAGTTCTTC; CDR3: CASSIPGLDPPSSYNEQFF
V: TRBV4-1; size: .; D: .; J: TRBJ2-7; DNA: TGCGCCAGCAGCCAAGTCCGGGACAAGTACTACGAGCAGTACTTC; CDR3: CASSQVRDKYYEQYF
V: TRBV29-1; size: .; D: TRBD1; J: TRBJ2-7; DNA: TGCAGCGTTTTAGGACAGGGCTACGAGCAGTACTTC; CDR3: CSVLGQGYEQYF
V: TRBV6-6; size: .; D: .; J: TRBJ2-7; DNA: TGTGCCAGCAGTTACGCCACCTACGAGCAGTACTTC; CDR3: CASSYATYEQYF
V: TRBV7-9; size: .; D: TRBD2; J: TRBJ2-1; DNA: TGTGCCAGCAGCTCGGGACTAGCGGGGCTCAATGAGCAGTTCTTC; CDR3: CASSSGLAGLNEQFF
V: TRBV19; size: few; D: .; J: TRBJ2-7; DNA: TGTGCCAGTAGACCTAGGGCAGCTTACGAGCAGTACTTC; CDR3: CASRPRAAYEQYF